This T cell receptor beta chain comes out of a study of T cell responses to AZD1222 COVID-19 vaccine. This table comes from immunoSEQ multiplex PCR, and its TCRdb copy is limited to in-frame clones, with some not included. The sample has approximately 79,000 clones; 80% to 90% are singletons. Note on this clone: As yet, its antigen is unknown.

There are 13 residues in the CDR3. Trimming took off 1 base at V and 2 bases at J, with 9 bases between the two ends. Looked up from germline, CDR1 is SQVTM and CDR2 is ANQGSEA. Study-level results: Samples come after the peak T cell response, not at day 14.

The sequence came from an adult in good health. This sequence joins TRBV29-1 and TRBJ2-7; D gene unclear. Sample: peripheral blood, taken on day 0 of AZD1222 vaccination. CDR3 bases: TGCAGCGTTGAAGTCCCGGGTCCCTACGAGCAGTACTTC. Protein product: CSVEVPGPYEQYF.